This T cell receptor (beta chain) was identified during a study of spatial heterogeneity in lung cancer. Trimming pared 3 bases from V and 0 bases from J, leaving 9 bases between. The V gene's germline CDR1 is LNHDA and CDR2 SQIVND (reference sequence). The CDR3 length is 15 residues. MiXCR, run by TCRdb on the 5' RACE reads, gives a single entry per CDR3 protein. The sample carries about 22,000 distinct CDR3 sequences, about 5.8% recorded once. This clonotype was found many times. Noted time point: sample taken at primary tumor resection. Unsorted samples of tumor, nontumor lung or frozen PBMC had their whole RNA sequenced.

Material: PBMCs, obtained at surgery. This clonotype was obtained from a male donor with early-stage non-small cell lung cancer. The J gene is TRBJ2-1, the V gene TRBV19; a weak D match, TRBD2 (6 bases). The CDR3 coding sequence is TGTGCCAGTAGTATCCGGGAGCTCTCCTACAATGAGCAGTTCTTC. This translates into CASSIRELSYNEQFF.